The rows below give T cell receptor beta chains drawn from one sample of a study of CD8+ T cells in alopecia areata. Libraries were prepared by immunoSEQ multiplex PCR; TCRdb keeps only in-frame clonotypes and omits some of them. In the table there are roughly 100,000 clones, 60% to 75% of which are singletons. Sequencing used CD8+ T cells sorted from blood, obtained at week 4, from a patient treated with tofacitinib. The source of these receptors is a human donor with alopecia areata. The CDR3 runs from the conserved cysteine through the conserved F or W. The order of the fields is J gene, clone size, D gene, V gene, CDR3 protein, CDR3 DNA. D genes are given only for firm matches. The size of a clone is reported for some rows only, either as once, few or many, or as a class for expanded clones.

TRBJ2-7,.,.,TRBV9,CASSVDSGYEQYF,TGTGCCAGCAGCGTAGATTCAGGGTACGAGCAGTACTTC
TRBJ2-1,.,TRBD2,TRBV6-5,CASSDSRGGYNEQFF,TGTGCCAGCAGTGACTCGCGCGGGGGGTACAATGAGCAGTTCTTC
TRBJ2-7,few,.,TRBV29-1,CSVPGTRTYEQYF,TGCAGCGTCCCAGGGACGAGAACCTACGAGCAGTACTTC
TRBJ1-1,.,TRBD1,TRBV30,CAWSVLGQGGNTEAFF,TGTGCCTGGAGTGTACTGGGACAGGGGGGGAACACTGAAGCTTTCTTT
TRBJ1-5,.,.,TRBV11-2,CASSSDKGSGQPQHF,TGTGCCAGCAGCTCAGACAAAGGATCCGGTCAGCCCCAGCATTTT
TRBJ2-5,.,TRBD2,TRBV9,CASSSATSGMPSHQETQYF,TGTGCCAGCAGCTCTGCGACTAGCGGGATGCCCTCACACCAAGAGACCCAGTACTTC
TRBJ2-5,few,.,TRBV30,CAWSVGAGGGETQYF,TGTGCCTGGAGTGTGGGGGCAGGGGGAGGCGAGACCCAGTACTTC
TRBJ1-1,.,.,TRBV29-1,CSVDQGTNTEAFF,TGCAGCGTTGATCAAGGGACGAACACTGAAGCTTTCTTT
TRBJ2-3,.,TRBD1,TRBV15,CATSRDRVGDTQYF,TGTGCCACCAGCAGGGACAGGGTAGGAGATACGCAGTATTTT
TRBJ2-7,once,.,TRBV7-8,CASSPPSLDSYEQYF,TGTGCCAGCAGCCCGCCGAGTCTGGACTCCTACGAGCAGTACTTC
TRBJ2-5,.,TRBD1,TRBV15,CATSGPGGGETQYF,TGTGCCACCAGCGGACCAGGGGGCGGGGAGACCCAGTACTTC
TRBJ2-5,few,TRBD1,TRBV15,CATSRVRQGPETQYF,TGTGCCACCAGCAGAGTCCGACAGGGGCCAGAGACCCAGTACTTC
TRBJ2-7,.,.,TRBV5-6,CASSFDSFYEQYF,TGTGCCAGCAGCTTCGACAGCTTCTACGAGCAGTACTTC
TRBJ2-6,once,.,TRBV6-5,CASTNTAGANVLTF,TGTGCCAGCACCAACACGGCAGGGGCCAACGTCCTGACTTTC
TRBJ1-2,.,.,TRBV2,CASTKGGAGNYGYTF,TGTGCCAGCACCAAAGGGGGAGCCGGAAACTATGGCTACACCTTC
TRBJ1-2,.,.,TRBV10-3,CAISDGGIVYGYTF,TGTGCCATCAGTGATGGGGGGATCGTCTATGGCTACACCTTC
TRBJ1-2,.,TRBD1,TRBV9,CASSGVDRGTHGYTF,TGTGCCAGCAGCGGCGTGGACAGGGGGACTCATGGCTACACCTTC
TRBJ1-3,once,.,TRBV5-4,CASSLGSGFSGNTIYF,TGTGCCAGCAGCTTGGGGTCCGGGTTCTCTGGAAACACCATATATTTT
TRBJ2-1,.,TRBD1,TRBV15,CATSRVQGAHEQFF,TGTGCCACCAGCAGAGTTCAGGGGGCGCATGAGCAGTTCTTC
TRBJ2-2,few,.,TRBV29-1,CSVEDRLTGELFF,TGCAGCGTTGAAGACAGGCTAACCGGGGAGCTGTTTTTT
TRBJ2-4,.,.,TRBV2,CASKREHHGSQYF,TGTGCCAGCAAACGGGAACACCATGGTTCACAGTACTTC
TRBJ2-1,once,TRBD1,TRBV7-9,CASSTGQPKGNEQFF,TGTGCCAGCAGCACGGGACAGCCTAAAGGCAATGAGCAGTTCTTC
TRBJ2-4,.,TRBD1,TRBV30,CAWSITGGADIQYF,TGTGCCTGGAGTATTACAGGGGGCGCAGACATTCAGTACTTC
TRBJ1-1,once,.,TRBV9,CASGQGLGNTEAFF,TGTGCCAGCGGCCAAGGCCTAGGGAACACTGAAGCTTTCTTT
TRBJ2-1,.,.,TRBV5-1,CASSSGPYNEQFF,TGCGCCAGCAGCTCTGGACCGTACAATGAGCAGTTCTTC
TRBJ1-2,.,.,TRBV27,CASSLSSRDGYTF,TGTGCCAGCAGTTTATCGAGCCGGGATGGCTACACCTTC
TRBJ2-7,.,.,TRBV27,CASRGYPYEQYF,TGTGCCAGCAGAGGATACCCCTACGAGCAGTACTTC
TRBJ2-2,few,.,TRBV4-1,CASSRQTGGELFF,TGCGCCAGCAGCCGACAAACGGGCGGGGAGCTGTTTTTT
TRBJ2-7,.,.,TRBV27,CASSLSPRSVFYEQYF,TGTGCCAGCAGTTTATCCCCCCGAAGTGTGTTCTACGAGCAGTACTTC
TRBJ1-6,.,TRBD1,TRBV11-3,CASLMDRSYNSPLHF,TGTGCCAGCCTGATGGACAGGAGTTATAATTCACCCCTCCACTTT
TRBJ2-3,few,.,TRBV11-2,CASSLDGTSSTDTQYF,TGTGCCAGCAGCTTAGATGGGACTTCTAGCACAGATACGCAGTATTTT
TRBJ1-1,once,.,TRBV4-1,CASSQDFSNTEAFF,TGCGCCAGCAGCCAAGACTTCTCGAACACTGAAGCTTTCTTT
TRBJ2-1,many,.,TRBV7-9,CASRRYEGGTYNEQFF,TGTGCCAGCAGAAGGTACGAGGGGGGGACCTACAATGAGCAGTTCTTC
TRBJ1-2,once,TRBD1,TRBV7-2,CASSSGQGYDGYTF,TGTGCCAGCAGCTCAGGACAGGGGTACGATGGCTACACCTTC
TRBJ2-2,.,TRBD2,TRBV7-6,CASSLAGSTGELFF,TGTGCCAGCAGCCTAGCGGGATCCACCGGGGAGCTGTTTTTT
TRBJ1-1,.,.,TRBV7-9,CASSAPGNTEAFF,TGTGCCAGCAGCGCGCCAGGGAACACTGAAGCTTTCTTT
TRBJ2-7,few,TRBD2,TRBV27,CASSLTGGGSYEQYF,TGTGCCAGCAGTTTAACGGGGGGGGGCTCCTACGAGCAGTACTTC
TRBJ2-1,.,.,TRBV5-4,CASSLGQDSYNEQFF,TGTGCCAGCAGCTTGGGGCAGGATTCCTACAATGAGCAGTTCTTC
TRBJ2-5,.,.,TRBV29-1,CSVVGTLRAETQYF,TGCAGCGTTGTAGGGACATTGAGGGCAGAGACCCAGTACTTC
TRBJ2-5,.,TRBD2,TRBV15,CATSRDLGLAGRETQYF,TGTGCCACCAGCAGAGATCTAGGTCTAGCGGGCCGAGAGACCCAGTACTTC
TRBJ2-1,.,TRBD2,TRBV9,CASSVFAGERNEQFF,TGTGCCAGCAGCGTATTCGCGGGGGAGAGGAATGAGCAATTCTTC
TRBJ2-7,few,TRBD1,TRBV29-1,CSVVGDRPYEQYF,TGCAGCGTTGTGGGGGACAGGCCCTACGAGCAGTACTTC
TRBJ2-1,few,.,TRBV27,CASRSYNEQFF,TGTGCCAGCAGGAGTTACAATGAGCAGTTCTTC
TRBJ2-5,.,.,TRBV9,CASSVVGGGQETQYF,TGTGCCAGCAGCGTAGTCGGTGGGGGGCAAGAGACCCAGTACTTC
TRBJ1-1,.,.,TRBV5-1,CASSLFGLEAFF,TGCGCCAGCAGCTTGTTCGGACTGGAAGCTTTCTTT
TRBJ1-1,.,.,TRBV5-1,CASSLDRRGTEAFF,TGCGCCAGCAGCTTGGACAGGAGGGGCACTGAAGCTTTCTTT
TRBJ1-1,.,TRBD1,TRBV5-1,CASSGTGIEAFF,TGCGCCAGCAGCGGGACAGGGATCGAAGCTTTCTTT
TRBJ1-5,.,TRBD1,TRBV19,CASSIGQGNQPQHF,TGTGCCAGTAGTATTGGACAGGGAAATCAGCCCCAGCATTTT
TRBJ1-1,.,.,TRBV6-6,CASSYSDGYTEAFF,TGTGCCAGCAGTTACTCGGATGGGTATACTGAAGCTTTCTTT
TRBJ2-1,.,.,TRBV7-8,CASSLDHEQFF,TGTGCCAGCAGCTTAGATCATGAGCAGTTCTTC